These 15 T cell receptor beta chains were sequenced from one sample in a study of cytomegalovirus exposure and HLA in healthy donors. Use of 60 Vbeta and 13 Jbeta primers characterized the PCR. The protocol was immunoSEQ multiplex PCR, while the TCRdb copy is restricted to in-frame clones and leaves out a portion. Here the sample spans about 43,000 clones, 45% to 60% being singletons. Specimen: PBMCs. The receptors here all came from a man aged 60 to 69 in good health and CMV-seronegative.

This clone was seen once. This chain uses TRBV15 with TRBJ2-1; TRBD1 matches at 8 bases. The CDR3 contains 15 residues. The V gene's germline CDR1 is LNHNV and CDR2 YYDKDF (reference sequence). V dropped 2 bases and J dropped 8; count of bases not matched to a gene: 8. CDR3 region: CATSRTPGQGHEQFF. The CDR3 region has the DNA TGTGCCACCAGCAGAACCCCCGGACAGGGCCATGAGCAGTTCTTC. The variable domain in full, with the rest retrieved from reference TRBV15 and TRBJ2-1, is DAMVIQNPRYQVTQFGKPVTLSCSQTLNHNVMYWYQQKSSQAPKLLFHYYDKDFNNEADTPDNFQSRRPNTSFCFLDIRSPGLGDTAMYLCATSRTPGQGHEQFFGPGTRLTVL.

In nucleotides, the CDR3 is TGTGCCAGCAGCGCTACACTAGCGGGAGGGCCAGTAGAGACCCAGTACTTC. This sequence encodes CASSATLAGGPVETQYF. This chain connects TRBV7-6 to TRBJ2-5; 13 nucleotides line up with TRBD2. This CDR3 region has 17 residues. Trimming at V came to 5 bases and at J to 4 bases, leaving 10 bases not matched to a gene. CDR1 is SGHVS and CDR2 is FNYEAQ in the germline V gene.

CDR3 residues: CASSQAGFSGELFF. CDR3 nucleotide sequence: TGCGCCAGCAGCCAAGCAGGCTTCAGCGGGGAGCTGTTTTTT. The chain combines TRBV4-1 with TRBJ2-2; D not resolved. The CDR3 runs 14 residues. Deletions cut 1 base from V and 7 bases from J, with 10 bases between. Per the germline V gene, CDR1 is MGHRA and CDR2 is YSYEKL.

This chain links TRBV19 with TRBJ2-1; 7 nucleotides line up with TRBD2. This CDR3 region has 16 residues. Germline values: CDR1 LNHDA, CDR2 SQIVND (reference sequence). Trimming at V came to 3 bases and at J to 7 bases, leaving 12 bases not matched to a gene. The CDR3 sequence is CASSISGRASRNEQFF. For the CDR3, the DNA is TGTGCCAGTAGTATCTCGGGGAGGGCCTCAAGAAATGAGCAGTTCTTC.

The chain employs TRBV25-1 and TRBJ1-2; unclear D gene. This CDR3 has 14 residues. Germline values: CDR1 MGHDK, CDR2 SYGVNS. V lost 4 bases, J lost 6 bases, and 15 bases lay in between. CDR3 sequence reads: CASSANFFSHGYTF. The CDR3 nucleotides are TGTGCCAGCAGTGCCAATTTTTTTAGCCATGGCTACACCTTC.

CDR3 sequence reads: CAISESEVYGYTF. CDR3 in DNA: TGTGCCATCAGTGAGTCGGAGGTCTATGGCTACACCTTC. This chain joins TRBV10-3 and TRBJ1-2; no definite D call. Germline V gives CDR1 ENHRY, CDR2 SYGVKD. CDR3 length equals 13 residues. V was pared by 0 bases and J by 4 bases, with 6 bases between.

V is TRBV7-6 and J is TRBJ1-5; TRBD1 might be the D (6 bases). V was clipped by 7 bases and J by 6 bases, with 19 bases between them. Germline V gives CDR1 SGHVS, CDR2 FNYEAQ. The CDR3 is 15 residues long. CDR3 bases: TGTGCCAGCACTCCGGAGGACAGCCCGGGTCAGCCCCAGCATTTT. This encodes CASTPEDSPGQPQHF.

This sequence joins TRBV28 and TRBJ2-4; a weak D match, TRBD1 (7 bases). CDR3 size: 15 residues. With 3 bases removed from V and 8 bases from J, the gap between germline ends came to 17 bases. The germline gives CDR1 MDHEN, CDR2 SYDVKM. The chain's CDR3 is CASSFVGQSGDIQYF. The CDR3, as DNA: TGTGCCAGCAGTTTCGTGGGACAGTCGGGGGACATTCAGTACTTC.

The V and J genes are TRBV27 and TRBJ1-2; D possibly corresponds to TRBD1 (6 bases). The CDR3 is 14 amino acids. Per the germline V gene, CDR1 is MNHEY and CDR2 is SMNVEV (reference sequence). The V end was cut by 5 bases, the J end by 8 bases, with 18 bases between. The CDR3 protein is CASSPLAGAGGYTF. The CDR3 DNA is TGTGCCAGCAGTCCCCTTGCAGGGGCTGGAGGCTACACCTTC.

This clone was seen more than once but under ten times. The chain links TRBV28 to TRBJ2-7, with unresolved D. CDR3 length equals 11 residues. Germline CDR1 reads MDHEN; CDR2 reads SYDVKM. Trimming took 5 bases from V and 3 from J, leaving 5 bases between them. CDR3 DNA sequence: TGTGCCAGCAGTATCAACTACGAGCAGTACTTC. Translated: CASSINYEQYF.

The rearrangement uses TRBV9 and TRBJ2-2, with D tentatively TRBD2 (5 bases). Trimming removed 7 bases at V and 0 bases at J, with 10 bases between. This CDR3 is built from 14 residues. The germline gives CDR1 SGDLS, CDR2 YYNGEE. The CDR3 nucleotides read TGTGCCAGCGGGAGCCTCGCGAACACCGGGGAGCTGTTTTTT. It encodes CASGSLANTGELFF.

Only a few counts were recorded for this clone. This sequence joins TRBV7-2 and TRBJ2-3; D might be TRBD1 (6 bases). V gave up 1 base and J gave up 10 bases, with 12 bases separating them. The germline V gene has CDR1 SGHTA and CDR2 FQGNSA. CDR3 length: 13 residues. DNA of the CDR3: TGTGCCAGCAGCTTAGGCCCCGCAGGGGCGCAGTATTTT. This encodes CASSLGPAGAQYF. The whole variable domain, remainder taken from reference TRBV7-2 and TRBJ2-3, is GAGVSQSPSNKVTEKGKDVELRCDPISGHTALYWYRQSLGQGLEFLIYFQGNSAPDKSGLPSDRFSAERTGGSVSTLTIQRTQQEDSAVYLCASSLGPAGAQYFGPGTRLTVL.

V is TRBV6-1 and J is TRBJ1-1; D is unresolved. V lost 6 bases, J lost 3 bases, and 14 bases lay in between. The CDR3 loop spans 14 amino acids. Germline V gives CDR1 MNHNS, CDR2 SASEGT. The CDR3 coding sequence is TGTGCCAGCAGGGATAGCAACCGAGACACTGAAGCTTTCTTT. As protein: CASRDSNRDTEAFF.

The chain employs TRBV6-5 and TRBJ1-1, with D unclear. Trimming removed 6 bases from V and 1 base from J, with 15 bases in between. CDR3 length: 15 residues. Germline V lookup: CDR1 MNHEY, CDR2 SVGAGI. The CDR3 nucleotides are TGTGCCAGCAGCCGCGTTGGTCCAAGGAACACTGAAGCTTTCTTT. Its protein product is CASSRVGPRNTEAFF.

The V call is TRBV4-2, the J call TRBJ2-1; 8 positions match TRBD1. The length of the CDR3 is 16 residues. Germline V gene sequence: CDR1 LGHNA, CDR2 YNFKEQ. V gave up 4 bases and J gave up 4 bases; unmatched junction bases: 9. In nucleotides, the CDR3 is TGTGCCAGCAGCCTGTCCGGGACAGGCGATTACAATGAGCAGTTCTTC. Encoded protein: CASSLSGTGDYNEQFF.